This T cell receptor beta chain was sequenced for a study of shared clonotypes between healthy human individuals. Sequencing used immunoSEQ multiplex PCR; TCRdb keeps in-frame clones, though not all of them. The data contain approximately 500,000 clones, around 79% of them singletons. CDR3 length equals 15 residues. Germline lookup yields CDR1 MRHNA and CDR2 SNTAGT. Germline trimming cut 5 bases from V and 7 bases from J; bases unmatched to any gene: 9. This clone was detected many times. V gene TRBV6-4 combines with J gene TRBJ2-3, with 10 bases that match TRBD2. Sample: PBMCs. This sequence originates from a woman aged 40 to 50 in good health. Some clones in this sample may be carry-over from other donors' samples. The CDR3 sequence is CASSPLAGAENTQYF. The CDR3 nucleotides are TGTGCCAGCAGTCCTCTAGCGGGAGCCGAAAATACGCAGTATTTT.